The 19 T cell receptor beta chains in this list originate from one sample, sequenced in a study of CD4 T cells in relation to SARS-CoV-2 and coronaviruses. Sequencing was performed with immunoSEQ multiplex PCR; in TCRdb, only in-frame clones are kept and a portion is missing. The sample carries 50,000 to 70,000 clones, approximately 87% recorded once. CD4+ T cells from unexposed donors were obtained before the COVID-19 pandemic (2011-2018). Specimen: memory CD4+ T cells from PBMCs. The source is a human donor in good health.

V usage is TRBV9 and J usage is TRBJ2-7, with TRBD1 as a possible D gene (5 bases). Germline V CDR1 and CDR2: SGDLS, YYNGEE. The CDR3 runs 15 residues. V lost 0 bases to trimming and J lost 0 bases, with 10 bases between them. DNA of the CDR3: TGTGCCAGCAGCGTAGCTCCAGGGCCCTCCTACGAGCAGTACTTC. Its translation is CASSVAPGPSYEQYF.

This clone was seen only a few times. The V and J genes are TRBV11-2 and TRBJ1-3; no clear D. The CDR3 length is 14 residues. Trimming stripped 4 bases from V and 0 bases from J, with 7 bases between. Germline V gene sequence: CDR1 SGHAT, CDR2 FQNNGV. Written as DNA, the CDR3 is TGTGCCAGCAGCTCTGTGCCCTCTGGAAACACCATATATTTT. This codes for CASSSVPSGNTIYF.

CDR3 residues: CASSWTSGRKETQYF. DNA of the CDR3: TGTGCCAGCAGCTGGACTAGCGGGAGAAAAGAGACCCAGTACTTC. The rearrangement uses TRBV7-8 and TRBJ2-5; 13 positions agree with TRBD2. Per germline, CDR1 SGHVS and CDR2 FQNEAQ. The length of the CDR3 is 15 residues. V gave up 4 bases and J gave up 3 bases; unmatched junction bases: 2.

CDR3 sequence: CASSQTGPNEQFF. The CDR3 DNA sequence: TGCGCCAGCAGTCAGACAGGTCCCAATGAGCAGTTCTTC. V usage is TRBV5-1 and J usage is TRBJ2-1, with D possibly being TRBD1 (6 bases). V gave up 5 bases and J gave up 6 bases, with 12 bases separating them. Germline V lookup: CDR1 SGHRS, CDR2 YFSETQ. The CDR3 is 13 residues long.

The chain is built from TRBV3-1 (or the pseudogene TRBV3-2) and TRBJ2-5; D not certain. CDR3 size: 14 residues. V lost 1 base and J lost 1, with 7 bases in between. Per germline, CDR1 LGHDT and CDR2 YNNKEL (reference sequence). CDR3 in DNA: TGTGCCAGCAGCCAAGCACAGTCCCAAGAGACCCAGTACTTC. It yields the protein CASSQAQSQETQYF.

For the CDR3, the DNA is TGTGCCAGCAGGCCAGGGGCGGAGGATGAAAAACTGTTTTTT. Its protein product is CASRPGAEDEKLFF. The V call is TRBV28, the J call TRBJ1-4; a possible D gene is TRBD1 (6 bases). In germline, CDR1 is MDHEN, CDR2 SYDVKM. The CDR3 runs to 14 residues. V was trimmed by 6 bases and J by 6 bases, leaving 14 bases between them.

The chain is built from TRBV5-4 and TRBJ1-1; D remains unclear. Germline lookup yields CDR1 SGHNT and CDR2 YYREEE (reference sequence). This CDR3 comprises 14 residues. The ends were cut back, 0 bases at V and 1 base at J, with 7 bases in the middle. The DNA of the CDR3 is TGTGCCAGCAGCTTGGGGGCCTCGAACACTGAAGCTTTCTTT. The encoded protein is CASSLGASNTEAFF.

The CDR3 spells CASGTTDTQYF. The CDR3, as DNA: TGTGCTAGTGGAACCACCGATACGCAGTATTTT. J is TRBJ2-3 and V is TRBV12-5, with D unclear. Deletions cut 6 bases from V and 6 bases from J, with 7 bases between. Per germline, CDR1 LGHNT and CDR2 FRNRAP. This CDR3 has 11 residues.

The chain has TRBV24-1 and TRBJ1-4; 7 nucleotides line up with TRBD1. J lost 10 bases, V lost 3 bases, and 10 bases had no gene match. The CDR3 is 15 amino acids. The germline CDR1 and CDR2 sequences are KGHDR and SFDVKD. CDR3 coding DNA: TGTGCCACCAGTGATAAGAGACAGGGCCAAGGAAAACTGTTTTTT. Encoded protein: CATSDKRQGQGKLFF.

In nucleotides, the CDR3 is TGTGCCAGTAGTGAACAGGGGTTCGATCAGCCCCAGCATTTT. It is translated as CASSEQGFDQPQHF. J is TRBJ1-5 and V is TRBV19; 7 nucleotides align to TRBD1. The V segment lost 5 bases and the J segment 5 bases; nucleotides outside the gene matches: 6. The CDR3 extends over 14 amino acids. CDR1 is LNHDA, CDR2 SQIVND, per germline (reference sequence).

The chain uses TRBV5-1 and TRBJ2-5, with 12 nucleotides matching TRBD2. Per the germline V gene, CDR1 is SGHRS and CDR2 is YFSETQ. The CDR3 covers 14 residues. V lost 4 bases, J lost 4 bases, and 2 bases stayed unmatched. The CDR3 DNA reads TGCGCCAGCAGCCCGGGACTAGCGGGAGAGACCCAGTACTTC. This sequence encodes CASSPGLAGETQYF.

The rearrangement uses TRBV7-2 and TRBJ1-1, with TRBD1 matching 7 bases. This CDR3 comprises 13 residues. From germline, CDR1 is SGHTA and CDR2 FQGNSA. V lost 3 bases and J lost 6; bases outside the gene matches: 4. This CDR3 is CASSLNQGAEAFF. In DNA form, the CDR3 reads TGTGCCAGCAGCTTGAACCAGGGGGCTGAAGCTTTCTTT.

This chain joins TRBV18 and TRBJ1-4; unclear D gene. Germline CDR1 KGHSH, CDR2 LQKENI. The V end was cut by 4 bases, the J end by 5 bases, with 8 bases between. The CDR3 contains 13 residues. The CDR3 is CASSRQANEKLFF. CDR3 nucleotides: TGTGCCAGCTCACGGCAGGCGAATGAAAAACTGTTTTTT. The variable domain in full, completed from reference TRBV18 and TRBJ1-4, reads NAGVMQNPRHLVRRRGQEARLRCSPMKGHSHVYWYRQLPEEGLKFMVYLQKENIIDESGMPKERFSAEFPKEGPSILRIQQVVRGDSAAYFCASSRQANEKLFFGSGTQLSVL.

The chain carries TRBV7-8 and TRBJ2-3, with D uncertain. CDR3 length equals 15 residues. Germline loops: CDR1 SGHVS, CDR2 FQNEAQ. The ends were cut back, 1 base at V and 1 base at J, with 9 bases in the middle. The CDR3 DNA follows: TGTGCCAGCAGCTTAGAAGAGGTCGGCACAGATACGCAGTATTTT. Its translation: CASSLEEVGTDTQYF.

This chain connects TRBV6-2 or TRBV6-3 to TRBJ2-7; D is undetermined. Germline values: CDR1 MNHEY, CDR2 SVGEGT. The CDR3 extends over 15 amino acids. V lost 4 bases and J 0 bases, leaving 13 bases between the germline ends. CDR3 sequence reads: CASSSRVLFSYEQYF. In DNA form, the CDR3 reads TGTGCCAGCAGTTCAAGGGTACTCTTCTCCTACGAGCAGTACTTC.

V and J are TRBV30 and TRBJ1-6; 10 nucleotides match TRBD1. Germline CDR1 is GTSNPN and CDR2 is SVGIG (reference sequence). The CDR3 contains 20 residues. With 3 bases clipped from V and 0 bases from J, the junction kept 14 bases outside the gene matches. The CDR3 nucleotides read TGTGCCTGGAGCTCGGACAGGGGGGTAGGAAGCTTCTCCTATAATTCACCCCTCCACTTT. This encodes CAWSSDRGVGSFSYNSPLHF. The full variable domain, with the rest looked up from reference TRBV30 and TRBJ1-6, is SQTIHQWPATLVQPVGSPLSLECTVEGTSNPNLYWYRQAAGRGLQLLFYSVGIGQISSEVPQNLSASRPQDRQFILSSKKLLLSDSGFYLCAWSSDRGVGSFSYNSPLHFGNGTRLTVT.

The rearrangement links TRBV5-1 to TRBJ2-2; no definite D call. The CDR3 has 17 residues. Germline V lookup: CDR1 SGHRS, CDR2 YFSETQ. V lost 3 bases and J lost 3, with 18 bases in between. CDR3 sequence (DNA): TGCGCCAGCAGCTCTACTCCACAGCTAGGGCACACCGGGGAGCTGTTTTTT. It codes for CASSSTPQLGHTGELFF.

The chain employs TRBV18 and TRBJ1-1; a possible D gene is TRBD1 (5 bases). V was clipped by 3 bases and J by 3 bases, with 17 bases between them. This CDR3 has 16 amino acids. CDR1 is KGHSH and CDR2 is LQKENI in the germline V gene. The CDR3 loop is CASSPFTGGGDTEAFF. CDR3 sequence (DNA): TGTGCCAGCTCACCGTTCACCGGGGGGGGTGACACTGAAGCTTTCTTT. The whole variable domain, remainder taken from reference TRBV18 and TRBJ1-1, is NAGVMQNPRHLVRRRGQEARLRCSPMKGHSHVYWYRQLPEEGLKFMVYLQKENIIDESGMPKERFSAEFPKEGPSILRIQQVVRGDSAAYFCASSPFTGGGDTEAFFGQGTRLTVV.

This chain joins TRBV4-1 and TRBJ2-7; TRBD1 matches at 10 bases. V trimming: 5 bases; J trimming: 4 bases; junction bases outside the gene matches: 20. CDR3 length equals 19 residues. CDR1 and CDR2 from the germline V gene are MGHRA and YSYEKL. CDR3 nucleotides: TGCGCCAGCAGCTTATACCGCGGACAGGGGGAGATAAGTGGGTACGAGCAGTACTTC. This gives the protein CASSLYRGQGEISGYEQYF.